The T cell receptor beta chain described here comes from a study of monozygotic twins with inflammatory bowel disease. Study-level findings and limits: The authors note that differing immunosuppressive treatments may have added variability to patient repertoires. Concordant and discordant twins showed no difference in repertoire similarity, possibly from limited power.

Regarding this clonotype: Its antigen remains unknown.

UMIs incorporating a 6-nucleotide sample barcode were appended by means of template switching. Nested amplification of TCRalpha and TCRbeta cDNA involved two PCRs of 16 and 9 cycles. TCRdb re-called the 5' RACE reads and shows each CDR3 protein once, DNA omitted. The sample is made up of about 110,000 distinct CDR3 sequences, and the top ten hold around 11% of it. This CDR3 is built from 14 residues. Germline values: CDR1 LGHDT, CDR2 YNNKEL (reference sequence). The sequence was collected from a human donor with ulcerative colitis or Crohn's disease, or a healthy co-twin of an affected twin (not recorded which). The chain couples TRBV3-1 to TRBJ1-5. The material sequenced was blood. The CDR3 reads CASSQDVGSQPQHF. The variable domain in full, with the rest retrieved from reference TRBV3-1 and TRBJ1-5, is DTAVSQTPKYLVTQMGNDKSIKCEQNLGHDTMYWYKQDSKKFLKIMFSYNNKELIINETVPNRFSPKSPDKAHLNLHINSLELGDSAVYFCASSQDVGSQPQHFGDGTRLSIL.